The 9 T cell receptor beta chains below come from one sample, sequenced in a study of blood T cell repertoires in COVID-19. Profiled with immunoSEQ multiplex PCR; TCRdb holds only in-frame clones, not every one. The repertoire holds over 250,000 clones, with 80% to 90% as singletons. The material sequenced was PBMCs or T cells enriched from blood (not recorded which). The receptors derive from a man aged 25-40 years with acute COVID-19.

This chain connects TRBV4-3 to TRBJ1-5, with D possibly TRBD1 on 5 matching bases. The V end was cut by 0 bases, the J end by 3 bases, with 9 bases between. The CDR3 runs 15 residues. Germline V gene lookup returns CDR1 LGHNA and CDR2 YSLEER. The CDR3 loop is CASSQDRGANQPQHF. CDR3 DNA sequence: TGCGCCAGCAGCCAAGACCGCGGGGCCAATCAGCCCCAGCATTTT.

This chain joins TRBV30 and TRBJ1-4; TRBD1 matches 7 bases. Per germline, CDR1 GTSNPN and CDR2 SVGIG (reference sequence). V dropped 8 bases and J dropped 8; count of bases not matched to a gene: 8. The CDR3 extends over 12 amino acids. In nucleotides, the CDR3 is TGTGCCGGCACACAGGGGAAGGAAAAACTGTTTTTT. This gives the protein CAGTQGKEKLFF.

This chain connects TRBV7-9 to TRBJ2-7; 8 positions agree with TRBD1. The length of the CDR3 is 14 residues. CDR1 is SEHNR and CDR2 is FQNEAQ in the germline V gene (reference sequence). V lost 3 bases, J lost 7 bases, and 8 bases stayed unmatched. The CDR3 bases are TGTGCCAGCAGCTTTGGGACAGGCCCGCGGGAGCAGTACGTC. Translating gives CASSFGTGPREQYV.

V usage is TRBV4-3 and J usage is TRBJ2-5, with TRBD2 matching over 10 bases. Germline lookup yields CDR1 LGHNA and CDR2 YSLEER. The CDR3 has 16 amino acids. The trim removed 1 base at V and 5 bases at J, leaving 7 bases unmatched. CDR3 sequence: CASSQGASGGPETQYF. The CDR3 DNA is TGCGCCAGCAGCCAAGGGGCTAGCGGGGGCCCCGAGACCCAGTACTTC.

The rearrangement uses TRBV2 and TRBJ1-4, with 7 nucleotides matching TRBD1. Trimming took 7 bases from V and 14 from J; bases not matched to a gene: 19. The germline V gene encodes CDR1 SNHLY and CDR2 FYNNEI. The CDR3 loop spans 15 amino acids. The DNA of the CDR3 is TGTGCCAGCACTCCACAGGGGATCCGTTTAGAAATGCTGTTTTTT. This gives the protein CASTPQGIRLEMLFF.

V gene TRBV28 combines with J gene TRBJ1-1, with 8 bases fitting TRBD1. CDR3 size: 15 residues. V was pared by 4 bases and J by 1 base, with 5 bases of the junction left unmatched. Per germline, CDR1 MDHEN and CDR2 SYDVKM. The DNA for the CDR3 is TGTGCCAGCAGTTCGGTAGGACAGGGGAACACTGAAGCTTTCTTT. Its protein is CASSSVGQGNTEAFF.

This clone was recorded once. The chain links TRBV6-4 to TRBJ2-1; possibly TRBD2 for D (7 bases). CDR3 length: 14 amino acids. CDR1 MRHNA and CDR2 SNTAGT come from the germline V gene. The ends were cut back, 6 bases at V and 9 bases at J, with 18 bases in the middle. The CDR3 here is CASRGGGSGSEQFF. In DNA, the CDR3 is TGTGCCAGCAGGGGAGGGGGTAGTGGCAGTGAGCAGTTCTTC.

The chain links TRBV2 to TRBJ2-5, with 7 bases aligning to TRBD2. This CDR3 region has 13 residues. Germline V gives CDR1 SNHLY, CDR2 FYNNEI. V was pared by 4 bases and J by 4 bases, with 3 bases of the junction left unmatched. As DNA, the CDR3 is TGTGCCAGCAGTGTCGGGGGGTTAGAGACCCAGTACTTC. Its translation is CASSVGGLETQYF.

This clone was detected only once. V usage is TRBV12-5 and J usage is TRBJ2-3; unclear D gene. Trimming cost V 7 bases and J 2 bases, with 10 bases left between them. The V gene's germline CDR1 is LGHNT and CDR2 FRNRAP. The CDR3 extends over 13 amino acids. DNA of the CDR3: TGTGCTAGTGCCCTTTTCTCCACAGATACGCAGTATTTT. Its translation is CASALFSTDTQYF.